The 6 T cell receptor beta chains below were found in one sample sequenced in a study of OX40 agonist ivuxolimab in advanced cancers. Here immunoSEQ multiplex PCR was the method, and the copy in TCRdb shows in-frame clones only, minus some. This table holds 30,000 to 35,000 clones, 80% to 85% found once. The source was CD4+ or CD8+ T cells sorted from blood, collected in a trial of the OX40 agonist ivuxolimab. These receptors all stem from an adult with an advanced solid tumor such as melanoma, head and neck, liver or kidney cancer.

V usage is TRBV9 and J usage is TRBJ2-7; 10 bases map to TRBD2. The CDR3 is 15 amino acids. Germline CDR1 is SGDLS and CDR2 is YYNGEE. J gave up 5 bases and V 4 bases, and 9 bases lay outside the gene matches. The CDR3 region has the DNA TGTGCCAGCAGCTCTACTAGCGGGATCGCTCACGAGCAGTACTTC. Translated, it gives CASSSTSGIAHEQYF.

This chain joins TRBV5-5 and TRBJ2-7; D possibly corresponds to TRBD2 (5 bases). Germline V lookup: CDR1 SGHKS, CDR2 YYEKEE (reference sequence). V lost 0 bases, J lost 1 base, and 11 bases lay in between. This CDR3 contains 15 residues. This CDR3 reads CASSLATGISYEQYF. Written as DNA, the CDR3 is TGTGCCAGCAGCTTGGCTACGGGGATTTCCTACGAGCAGTACTTC.

This clone is a singleton in its sample. The rearrangement uses TRBV30 and TRBJ2-2; D might be TRBD1 (6 bases). V gave up 0 bases and J gave up 6 bases, with 8 bases separating them. Per the germline V gene, CDR1 is GTSNPN and CDR2 is SVGIG (reference sequence). This CDR3 has 13 residues. CDR3 region: CAWSVGGPGELFF. CDR3 DNA: TGTGCCTGGAGTGTAGGGGGACCCGGGGAGCTGTTTTTT.

The J gene is TRBJ2-1, the V gene TRBV27; possible D gene TRBD2, 6 bases. CDR3 length: 14 residues. V gave up 5 bases and J gave up 2 bases, with 10 bases separating them. Germline-derived CDR1 and CDR2 are MNHEY and SMNVEV (reference sequence). The CDR3 DNA sequence: TGTGCCAGCAGTATAGCGGATACCTACAATGAGCAGTTCTTC. Protein product: CASSIADTYNEQFF.

The chain joins TRBV9 to TRBJ2-2, with D perhaps matching TRBD2 (6 bases). The length of the CDR3 is 16 residues. CDR1 is SGDLS, CDR2 YYNGEE, per germline. The V end was cut by 2 bases, the J end by 2 bases, with 13 bases between. CDR3 sequence: CASSVGAGTNTGELFF. The CDR3 nucleotides read TGTGCCAGCAGCGTCGGGGCGGGGACCAACACCGGGGAGCTGTTTTTT.

The chain joins TRBV29-1 to TRBJ2-2; 7 bases are shared with TRBD1. The CDR3 covers 13 residues. Germline V gene data show CDR1 as SQVTM and CDR2 as ANQGSEA. V gave up 6 bases and J gave up 5 bases; unmatched junction bases: 6. The CDR3 reads CSVPGTVTGELFF. The CDR3 nucleotides read TGCAGCGTCCCCGGGACAGTTACCGGGGAGCTGTTTTTT.